One and the same sample provided the 13 T cell receptor beta chains below, sequenced in a study of cytomegalovirus exposure and HLA in healthy donors. Sequencing was performed with immunoSEQ multiplex PCR; in TCRdb, only in-frame clones are kept and a portion is missing. Among 140,000 to 150,000 clones, about 87% were seen once, and the ten largest hold 4.5%. Sequencing input: PBMCs. The source is a young man in good health and CMV-seropositive.

CDR3 coding DNA: TGTGCCAGCTCACCAGTTACAGGGCCTGGGGCCAACGTCCTGACTTTC. Its translation: CASSPVTGPGANVLTF. The gene calls are TRBV18 and TRBJ2-6; a possible D gene is TRBD1 (6 bases). Trimming cost V 2 bases and J 2 bases, with 10 bases left between them. The CDR3 contains 16 residues. The germline CDR1 and CDR2 sequences are KGHSH and LQKENI.

This rearrangement joins TRBV7-6 to TRBJ1-1, with D maybe TRBD1 (5 bases). Trimming took 1 base from V and 2 from J, leaving 11 bases between them. The germline gives CDR1 SGHVS, CDR2 FNYEAQ. CDR3 length: 15 residues. The CDR3 loop reads CASSLGAGVNTEAFF. The CDR3 nucleotides are TGTGCCAGCAGCTTAGGAGCGGGGGTCAACACTGAAGCTTTCTTT.

The chain is built from TRBV27 and TRBJ1-5; TRBD1 might be the D (6 bases). The V gene's germline CDR1 is MNHEY and CDR2 SMNVEV (reference sequence). This CDR3 is built from 13 residues. The V end lost 6 bases, the J end lost 5 bases, and 11 bases lay between the germline ends. The CDR3 DNA reads TGTGCCAGCAGCGGGACATCTTATCAGCCCCAGCATTTT. It translates to CASSGTSYQPQHF.

J is TRBJ1-2 and V is TRBV6-6, with 8 bases fitting TRBD1. Trimming cost V 6 bases and J 2 bases; bases outside gene matches: 8. The CDR3 spans 15 residues. Per germline, CDR1 MNHNY and CDR2 SVGAGI (reference sequence). CDR3 in amino acids: CASSPGQGVNYGYTF. The CDR3 coding sequence is TGTGCCAGCAGCCCCGGACAGGGTGTCAACTATGGCTACACCTTC.

The genes are TRBV6-1 and TRBJ2-3; TRBD2 might be the D (5 bases). The CDR3 spans 14 residues. The V gene's germline CDR1 is MNHNS and CDR2 SASEGT. V was clipped by 7 bases and J by 1 base, with 12 bases between them. The CDR3 DNA follows: TGTGCCAGCACCGTATCGGAGGGCACAGATACGCAGTATTTT. Translation gives CASTVSEGTDTQYF.

The chain recombines TRBV25-1 with TRBJ2-1; 8 nucleotides match TRBD1. V shed 7 bases, J shed 4 bases, and the junction held 6 bases outside the gene matches. The CDR3 extends over 14 amino acids. Germline-derived CDR1 and CDR2 are MGHDK and SYGVNS. In DNA form, the CDR3 reads TGTGCCAGCATAGGGACAGGAGTATACAATGAGCAGTTCTTC. Amino acid sequence: CASIGTGVYNEQFF.

This chain joins TRBV5-1 and TRBJ2-1; 7 bases agree with TRBD2. Unmatched junction bases numbered 6, after V lost 4 bases and J lost 8 bases. The CDR3 has 13 amino acids. Per germline, CDR1 SGHRS and CDR2 YFSETQ. The DNA for the CDR3 is TGCGCCAGCAGCGTGGGACTATTCGATGAGCAGTTCTTC. It translates to CASSVGLFDEQFF.

The chain recombines TRBV4-1 with TRBJ1-6; D possibly corresponds to TRBD1 (5 bases). The length of the CDR3 is 14 residues. Trimming took off 6 bases at V and 7 bases at J, with 13 bases between the two ends. CDR1 and CDR2 from the germline V gene are MGHRA and YSYEKL. This CDR3 is CASRQGQGNSPLHF. The DNA of the CDR3 is TGCGCCAGCAGGCAGGGCCAGGGAAATTCACCCCTCCACTTT.

The chain recombines TRBV27 with TRBJ1-1; D is perhaps TRBD1 (6 bases). The germline V gene encodes CDR1 MNHEY and CDR2 SMNVEV (reference sequence). This CDR3 contains 15 residues. V was pared by 8 bases and J by 3 bases, with 19 bases between. The CDR3: CASGGGGGRDTEAFF. CDR3 sequence (DNA): TGTGCCAGCGGGGGCGGCGGGGGTCGGGACACTGAAGCTTTCTTT.

V and J are TRBV7-6 and TRBJ1-1, with 8 bases aligning to TRBD1. Germline trimming cut 4 bases from V and 2 bases from J; bases unmatched to any gene: 6. The CDR3 runs 15 residues. The germline V gene encodes CDR1 SGHVS and CDR2 FNYEAQ. CDR3 sequence reads: CASSSMTGANTEAFF. The CDR3 DNA follows: TGTGCCAGCAGCTCAATGACAGGGGCAAACACTGAAGCTTTCTTT.

V usage is TRBV7-6 and J usage is TRBJ1-6; no definite D call. In germline, CDR1 is SGHVS, CDR2 FNYEAQ. Trimming shortened V by 5 bases and J by 8 bases, and 10 bases separated the two germline ends. CDR3 length equals 13 residues. CDR3 in amino acids: CASSPSGDSPLHF. CDR3 in DNA: TGTGCCAGCAGCCCAAGCGGGGATTCACCCCTCCACTTT.

The chain combines TRBV10-1 with TRBJ2-2; D remains ambiguous. Trimming shortened V by 5 bases and J by 5 bases, and 12 bases separated the two germline ends. The CDR3 spans 14 residues. Germline V lookup: CDR1 WNHNN, CDR2 SYGVQD (reference sequence). The CDR3 nucleotides read TGCGCCAGCAGTTTCCTAGTCGGGACCGGGGAGCTGTTTTTT. Translation: CASSFLVGTGELFF.

This clone was counted at least ten times. V and J are TRBV6-6 and TRBJ2-7; D uncertain. The V end was cut by 0 bases, the J end by 5 bases, with 8 bases between. There are 13 residues in the CDR3. Germline V gives CDR1 MNHNY, CDR2 SVGAGI (reference sequence). The CDR3: CASSYSETNEQYF. The CDR3 nucleotides read TGTGCCAGCAGTTACTCGGAGACGAACGAGCAGTACTTC.